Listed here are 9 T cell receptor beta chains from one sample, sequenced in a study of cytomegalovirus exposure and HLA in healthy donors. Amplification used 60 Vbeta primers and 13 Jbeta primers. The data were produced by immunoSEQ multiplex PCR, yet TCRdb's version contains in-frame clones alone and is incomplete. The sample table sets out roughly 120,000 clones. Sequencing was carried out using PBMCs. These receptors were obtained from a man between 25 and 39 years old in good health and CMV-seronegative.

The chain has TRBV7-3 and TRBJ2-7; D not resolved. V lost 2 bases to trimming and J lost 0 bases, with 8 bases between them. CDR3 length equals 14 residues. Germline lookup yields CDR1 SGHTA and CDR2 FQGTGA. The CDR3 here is CASSLVGPSYEQYF. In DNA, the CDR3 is TGTGCCAGCAGCTTAGTTGGCCCCTCCTACGAGCAGTACTTC.

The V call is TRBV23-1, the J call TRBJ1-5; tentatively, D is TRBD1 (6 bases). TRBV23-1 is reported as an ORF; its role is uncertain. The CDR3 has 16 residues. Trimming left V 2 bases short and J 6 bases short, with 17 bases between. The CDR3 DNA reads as TGCGCCAGCAGTCAAAGAATGAGGGGGGGGGTTCAGCCCCAGCATTTT. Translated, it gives CASSQRMRGGVQPQHF.

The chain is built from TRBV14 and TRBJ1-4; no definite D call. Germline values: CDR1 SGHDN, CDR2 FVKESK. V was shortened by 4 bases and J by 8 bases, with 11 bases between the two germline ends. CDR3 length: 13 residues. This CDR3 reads CASSRGIGEKLFF. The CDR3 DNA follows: TGTGCCAGCAGCCGAGGGATAGGGGAAAAACTGTTTTTT.

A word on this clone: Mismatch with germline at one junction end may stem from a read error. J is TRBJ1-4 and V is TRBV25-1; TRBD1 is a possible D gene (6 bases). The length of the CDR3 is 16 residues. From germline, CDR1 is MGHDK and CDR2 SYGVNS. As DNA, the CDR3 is TGTGCCAGCAGTGAACCCTCCCAGGGACATAATCAAAAACTGTTTTTT. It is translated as CASSEPSQGHNQKLFF.

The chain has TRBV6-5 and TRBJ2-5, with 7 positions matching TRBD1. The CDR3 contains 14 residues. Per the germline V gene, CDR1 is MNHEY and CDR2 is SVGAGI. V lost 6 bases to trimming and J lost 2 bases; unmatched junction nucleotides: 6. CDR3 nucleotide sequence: TGTGCCAGCAGGGGTTCGGGACAGCAAGAGACCCAGTACTTC. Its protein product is CASRGSGQQETQYF.

CDR3 in amino acids: CASSLTSGRTYNEQFF. The CDR3 DNA reads as TGTGCCAGCAGCTTGACTAGCGGGAGAACCTACAATGAGCAGTTCTTC. V gene TRBV7-9 combines with J gene TRBJ2-1; 12 nucleotides align to TRBD2. The V gene's germline CDR1 is SEHNR and CDR2 FQNEAQ (reference sequence). The CDR3 consists of 16 residues. The junction had 2 bases not matched to a gene; V was cut back by 3 bases and J by 2 bases.

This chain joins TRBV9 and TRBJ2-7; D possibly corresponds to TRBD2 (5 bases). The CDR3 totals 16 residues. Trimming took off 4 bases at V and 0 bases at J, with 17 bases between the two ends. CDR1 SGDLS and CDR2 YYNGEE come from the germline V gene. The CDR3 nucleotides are TGTGCCAGCAGCCCCGGCCGGGATTATAGCTCCTACGAGCAGTACTTC. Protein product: CASSPGRDYSSYEQYF. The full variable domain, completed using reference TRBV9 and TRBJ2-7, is DSGVTQTPKHLITATGQRVTLRCSPRSGDLSVYWYQQSLDQGLQFLIQYYNGEERAKGNILERFSAQQFPDLHSELNLSSLELGDSALYFCASSPGRDYSSYEQYFGPGTRLTVT.

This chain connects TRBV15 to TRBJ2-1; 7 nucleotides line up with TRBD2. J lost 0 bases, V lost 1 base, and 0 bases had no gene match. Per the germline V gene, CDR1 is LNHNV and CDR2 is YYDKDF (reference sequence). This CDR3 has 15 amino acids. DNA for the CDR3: TGTGCCACCAGCAGAGCGGGAGGCTCCTACAATGAGCAGTTCTTC. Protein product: CATSRAGGSYNEQFF.

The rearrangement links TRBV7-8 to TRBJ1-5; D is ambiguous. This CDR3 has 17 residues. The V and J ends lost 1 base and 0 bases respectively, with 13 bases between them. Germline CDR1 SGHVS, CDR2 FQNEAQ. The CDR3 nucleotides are TGTGCCAGCAGCTTAGTATCCGGGGAGACTAGCAATCAGCCCCAGCATTTT. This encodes CASSLVSGETSNQPQHF.